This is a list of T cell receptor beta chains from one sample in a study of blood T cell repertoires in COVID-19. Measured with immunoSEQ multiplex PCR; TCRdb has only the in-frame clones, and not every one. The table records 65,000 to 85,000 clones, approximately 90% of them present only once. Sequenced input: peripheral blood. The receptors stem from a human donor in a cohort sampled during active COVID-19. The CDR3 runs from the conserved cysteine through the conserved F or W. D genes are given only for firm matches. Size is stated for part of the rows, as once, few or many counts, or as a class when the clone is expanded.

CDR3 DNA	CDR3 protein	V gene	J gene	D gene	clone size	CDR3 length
TGTGCCAGCAGCCAAGATTATTATTCGTCCGGAAACACCATATATTTT	CASSQDYYSSGNTIYF	TRBV14	TRBJ1-3	-	-	16
TGTGCCAGCTCACCACCGCAGGCTAACAGAAATGAGCAGTTCTTC	CASSPPQANRNEQFF	TRBV18	TRBJ2-1	-	-	15
TGTGCCAGCAGCCAAGGGGTAGCGGGGGGCCCCGGGGAGCTGTTTTTT	CASSQGVAGGPGELFF	TRBV3-1/TRBV3-2	TRBJ2-2	TRBD2	few	16
TGTGCCTGGAGGACAGGGGGAGGAAACACTGAAGCTTTCTTT	CAWRTGGGNTEAFF	TRBV30	TRBJ1-1	TRBD1	-	14
TGTGCCAGCAGTTACGACCTGAACAGGTCCGACTCACCCCTCCACTTT	CASSYDLNRSDSPLHF	TRBV6-6	TRBJ1-6	-	-	16
TGTGCCAGCAGCCCGGGACAGGGGACTAATGAAAAACTGTTTTTT	CASSPGQGTNEKLFF	TRBV7-9	TRBJ1-4	TRBD1	-	15
TGTGCCAGCAGCTTAAGAGCCGAAACTAACTATGGCTACACCTTC	CASSLRAETNYGYTF	TRBV7-8	TRBJ1-2	-	-	15
TGCGCCAGCAGCCACGCGGCCAGGTTTGCGGGAGGCTCTTACAATGAGCAGTTCTTC	CASSHAARFAGGSYNEQFF	TRBV4-1	TRBJ2-1	TRBD2	-	19
TGTGCCAGCAGCTCCGGGACAGGTAAAGACAATGAGCAGTTCTTC	CASSSGTGKDNEQFF	TRBV7-3	TRBJ2-1	TRBD1	few	15
TGTGCCAGCAGGGGTCGGAACAGGGGGCGTCAAGGGCAGTTCTTC	CASRGRNRGRQGQFF	TRBV6-5	TRBJ2-1	TRBD1	-	15
TGTGCCACCAGCAGAGACACCGGAAGGACTAGCGGCAATGAGCAGTTCTTC	CATSRDTGRTSGNEQFF	TRBV15	TRBJ2-1	TRBD2	-	17
TGCGCCAGCAGCTTGGGGGCGGGCGGATACCAAGAGACCCAGTACTTC	CASSLGAGGYQETQYF	TRBV5-1	TRBJ2-5	-	once	16
TGTGCCAGTAGTATGTTGGGGCAGGGCTTCAATCAGCCCCAGCATTTT	CASSMLGQGFNQPQHF	TRBV19	TRBJ1-5	-	few	16
TGCGCCAGCAGCTTGGCCTACAGGGGCCCGTCCTACAATGAGCAGTTCTTC	CASSLAYRGPSYNEQFF	TRBV5-1	TRBJ2-1	TRBD1	-	17
TGTGCCAGCAGCTTGGTGGCAGCCTCGAACCAGGGATATTTGGGCTACACCTTC	CASSLVAASNQGYLGYTF	TRBV5-8	TRBJ1-2	-	-	18
TGTGCCAGCAGCCAAGCTGGCGGCGGTAGCTCCTACGAGCAGTACTTC	CASSQAGGGSSYEQYF	TRBV3-1/TRBV3-2	TRBJ2-7	-	-	16
TGTGCCAGCAGTGCTACAGGGTCAGGGCCCCAGCATTTT	CASSATGSGPQHF	TRBV6-4	TRBJ1-5	-	-	13
TGTGCCAGTAGTACATCCGGGACAGGGGGCTTGGGGAACGAGCAGTACTTC	CASSTSGTGGLGNEQYF	TRBV19	TRBJ2-7	TRBD1	-	17
TGTGCCAGCACCCACGGGGGGTCAAACACAGATACGCAGTATTTT	CASTHGGSNTDTQYF	TRBV6-6	TRBJ2-3	TRBD2	few	15
TGTGCCAGCAGCCGCGGACTAGCGGGAGTCGAAGAGACCCAGTACTTC	CASSRGLAGVEETQYF	TRBV7-9	TRBJ2-5	TRBD2	-	16
TGTGCCTGGAGCGGACAGGGTTGGGATCGAAACTATGGCTACACCTTC	CAWSGQGWDRNYGYTF	TRBV30	TRBJ1-2	TRBD1	-	16
TGTGCCAGCAGTTTGATCGGGATCACAGATACGCAGTATTTT	CASSLIGITDTQYF	TRBV27	TRBJ2-3	-	-	14
TGTGCCACCAGTGATCCTACAGGGGTAGATGGCTACACCTTC	CATSDPTGVDGYTF	TRBV24-1	TRBJ1-2	TRBD1	-	14
TGTGCCAGCAGCTCAGACAGTCCCTACGAGCAGTACTTC	CASSSDSPYEQYF	TRBV5-8	TRBJ2-7	-	many	13